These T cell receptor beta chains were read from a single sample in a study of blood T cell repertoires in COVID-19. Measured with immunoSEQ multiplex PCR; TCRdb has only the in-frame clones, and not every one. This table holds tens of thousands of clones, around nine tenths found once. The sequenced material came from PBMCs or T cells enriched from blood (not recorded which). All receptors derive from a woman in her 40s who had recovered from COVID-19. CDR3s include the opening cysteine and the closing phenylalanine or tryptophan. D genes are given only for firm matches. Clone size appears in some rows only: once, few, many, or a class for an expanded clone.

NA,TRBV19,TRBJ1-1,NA,CASSPFEGLGEAFF,TGTGCCAGTAGTCCCTTTGAGGGCTTGGGTGAAGCTTTCTTT
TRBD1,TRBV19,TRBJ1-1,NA,CASSIFGQGNTEAFF,TGTGCCAGTAGTATCTTTGGACAGGGGAACACTGAAGCTTTCTTT
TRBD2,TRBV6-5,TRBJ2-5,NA,CASSYMGGETQYF,TGTGCCAGCAGTTATATGGGGGGGGAGACCCAGTACTTC
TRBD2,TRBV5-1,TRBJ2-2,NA,CASSLLTLAGTGELFF,TGCGCCAGCAGCTTGTTAACCCTAGCGGGAACCGGGGAGCTGTTTTTT
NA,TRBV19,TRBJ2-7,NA,CATAGLDSYEQYF,TGTGCCACCGCGGGACTGGACTCCTACGAGCAGTACTTC
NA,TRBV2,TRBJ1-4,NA,CARRVGEKLFF,TGTGCCAGGAGAGTGGGCGAAAAACTGTTTTTT
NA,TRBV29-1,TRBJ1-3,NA,CSVEESGSGNTIYF,TGCAGCGTTGAAGAGTCAGGGTCTGGAAACACCATATATTTT
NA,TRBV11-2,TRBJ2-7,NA,CASSPYRQVSYEQYF,TGTGCCAGCAGCCCGTACCGACAGGTCTCCTACGAGCAGTACTTC
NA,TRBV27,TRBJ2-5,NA,CASSLSWGEETQYF,TGTGCCAGCAGTTTATCCTGGGGGGAGGAGACCCAGTACTTC
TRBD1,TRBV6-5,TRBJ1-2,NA,CASRRQGFYGYTF,TGTGCCAGCAGGCGACAGGGGTTCTATGGCTACACCTTC
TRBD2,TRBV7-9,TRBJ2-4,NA,CASSLWTSGGFSVKNIQYF,TGTGCCAGCAGCCTTTGGACTAGCGGGGGGTTTAGTGTAAAAAACATTCAGTACTTC
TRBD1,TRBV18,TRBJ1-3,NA,CASSPGQGSGNTIYF,TGTGCCAGCTCACCAGGACAGGGCTCTGGAAACACCATATATTTT
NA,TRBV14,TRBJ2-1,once,CASSRRYNEQFF,TGTGCCAGCAGTCGGAGGTACAATGAGCAGTTCTTC
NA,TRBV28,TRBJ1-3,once,CASSLFYSGNTIYF,TGTGCCAGCAGTTTATTTTACTCTGGAAACACCATATATTTT
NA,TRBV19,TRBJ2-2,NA,CASSIGRGDAGELFF,TGTGCCAGTAGTATAGGCAGGGGGGATGCCGGGGAGCTGTTTTTT
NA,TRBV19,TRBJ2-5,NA,CASTQTGSQKETQYF,TGTGCTAGTACCCAAACAGGGAGCCAGAAAGAGACCCAGTACTTC
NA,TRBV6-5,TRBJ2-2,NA,CATGTPNTGELFF,TGTGCCACCGGGACACCAAACACCGGGGAGCTGTTTTTT
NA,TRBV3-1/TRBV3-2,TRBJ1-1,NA,CASSQVLGGAEAFF,TGTGCCAGCAGCCAAGTGTTAGGGGGTGCTGAAGCTTTCTTT
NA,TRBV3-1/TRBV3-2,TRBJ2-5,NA,CASSQNLLDGGETQYF,TGTGCCAGCAGCCAGAACCTCCTAGACGGTGGAGAGACCCAGTACTTC
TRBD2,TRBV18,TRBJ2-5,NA,CASSPLSGGRETQYF,TGTGCCAGCTCACCACTTAGCGGGGGGCGTGAGACCCAGTACTTC
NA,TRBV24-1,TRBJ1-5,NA,CATSDHTRSNQPQHF,TGTGCCACCAGTGACCATACTAGGAGCAATCAGCCCCAGCATTTT
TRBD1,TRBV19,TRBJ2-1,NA,CASSIAVHRGRNEQFF,TGTGCCAGTAGTATAGCCGTCCACAGGGGGCGCAATGAGCAGTTCTTC
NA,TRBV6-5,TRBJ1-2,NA,CASSPRQTNYGYTF,TGTGCCAGCAGTCCCCGACAGACTAACTATGGCTACACCTTC
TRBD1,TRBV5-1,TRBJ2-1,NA,CASSLGAGGTYNEQFF,TGCGCCAGCAGCTTGGGGGCAGGGGGTACCTACAATGAGCAGTTCTTC
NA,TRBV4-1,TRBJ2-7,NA,CASSHLDRYEQYF,TGCGCCAGCAGCCACCTAGACAGATACGAGCAGTACTTC
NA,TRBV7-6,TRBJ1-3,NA,CASSLAPRSGNTIYF,TGTGCCAGCAGCTTAGCGCCGCGCTCTGGAAACACCATATATTTT
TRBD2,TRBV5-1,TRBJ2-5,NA,CASSVQLANQETQYF,TGCGCCAGCAGCGTACAACTAGCGAATCAAGAGACCCAGTACTTC
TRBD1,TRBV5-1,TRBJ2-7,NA,CASSQITGGAYEQYF,TGCGCCAGCAGCCAAATTACAGGGGGCGCTTACGAGCAGTACTTC
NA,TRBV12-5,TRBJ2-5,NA,CATKEGAGETQYF,TGTGCTACCAAGGAGGGGGCGGGCGAGACCCAGTACTTC
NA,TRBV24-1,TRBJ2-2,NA,CATSFTGNTGELFF,TGTGCCACAAGCTTCACAGGGAACACCGGGGAGCTGTTTTTT
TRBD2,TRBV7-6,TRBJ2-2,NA,CASSFGTGGPGELFF,TGTGCCAGCAGCTTTGGAACGGGGGGGCCCGGGGAGCTGTTTTTT
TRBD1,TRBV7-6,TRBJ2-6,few,CASSLGQVGANVLTF,TGTGCCAGCAGCCTTGGACAGGTTGGGGCCAACGTCCTGACTTTC
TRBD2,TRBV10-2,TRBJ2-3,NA,CASRVAGGTDTQYF,TGCGCCAGCCGCGTCGCGGGGGGCACAGATACGCAGTATTTT
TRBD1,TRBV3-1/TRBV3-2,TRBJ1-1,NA,CASSQRGQGNTEAFF,TGTGCCAGCAGCCAAAGGGGACAGGGTAACACTGAAGCTTTCTTT
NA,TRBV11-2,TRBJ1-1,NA,CASSLDPGRTEAFF,TGTGCCAGCAGCTTAGACCCGGGGAGGACTGAAGCTTTCTTT
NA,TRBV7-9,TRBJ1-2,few,CASSLPDYSYGYTF,TGTGCCAGCAGCTTACCCGATTACAGCTATGGCTACACCTTC
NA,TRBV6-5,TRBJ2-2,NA,CASSNTYQAGELFF,TGTGCCAGCAGTAATACATACCAGGCCGGGGAGCTGTTTTTT
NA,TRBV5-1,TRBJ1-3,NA,CASSLQGAGNTIYF,TGCGCCAGCAGCTTGCAGGGTGCTGGAAACACCATATATTTT
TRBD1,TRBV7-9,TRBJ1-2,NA,CASNLGTEGGYTF,TGTGCCAGCAACCTTGGGACAGAGGGGGGCTACACCTTC
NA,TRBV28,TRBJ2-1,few,CASRPSGNLNEQFF,TGTGCCAGCAGACCCTCGGGGAACCTCAATGAGCAGTTCTTC
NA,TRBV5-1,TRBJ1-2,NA,CASSLDRVLDGYTF,TGCGCCAGCAGCTTGGACAGGGTTTTGGATGGCTACACCTTC
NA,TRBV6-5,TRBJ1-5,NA,CASSQDDHQPQHF,TGTGCCAGCAGTCAGGATGACCATCAGCCCCAGCATTTT
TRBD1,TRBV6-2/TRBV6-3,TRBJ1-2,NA,CASSPRQGYGYTF,TGTGCCAGCAGTCCAAGACAGGGCTATGGCTACACCTTC
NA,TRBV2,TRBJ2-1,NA,CASSEAGQYYNEQFF,TGTGCCAGCAGTGAGGCAGGTCAGTACTACAATGAGCAGTTCTTC
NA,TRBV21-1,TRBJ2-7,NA,CASPDRVSYEQYF,TGTGCCAGCCCGGACAGGGTCTCCTACGAGCAGTACTTC
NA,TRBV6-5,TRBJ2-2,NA,CASSYSRGVGELFF,TGTGCCAGCAGTTACTCGAGAGGTGTCGGGGAGCTGTTTTTT
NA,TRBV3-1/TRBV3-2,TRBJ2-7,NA,CASGAYEQYF,TGTGCCAGCGGAGCCTACGAGCAGTACTTC
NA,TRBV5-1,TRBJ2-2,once,CASSLGQGGTGELFF,TGCGCCAGCAGCTTGGGGCAGGGAGGAACCGGGGAGCTGTTTTTT
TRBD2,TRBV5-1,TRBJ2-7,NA,CASSWGLAGAYEQYF,TGCGCCAGCAGCTGGGGGCTAGCGGGGGCCTACGAGCAGTACTTC
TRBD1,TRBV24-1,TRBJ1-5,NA,CATSGPMDRVQHF,TGTGCCACCAGTGGCCCCATGGACAGGGTCCAGCATTTT
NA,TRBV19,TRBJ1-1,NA,CASSIDPGQGSKAFF,TGTGCCAGTAGTATAGATCCAGGCCAGGGCTCAAAAGCTTTCTTT
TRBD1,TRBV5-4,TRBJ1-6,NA,CASSLSTGGPKSPLHF,TGTGCCAGCAGCTTGTCGACAGGGGGGCCAAAGTCACCCCTCCACTTT
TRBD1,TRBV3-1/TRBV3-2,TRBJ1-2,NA,CASSPGQANYGYTF,TGTGCCAGCAGCCCCGGACAGGCGAACTATGGCTACACCTTC
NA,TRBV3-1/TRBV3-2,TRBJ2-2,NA,CASSPTGFTYTGELFF,TGTGCCAGCAGCCCCACCGGGTTCACTTACACCGGGGAGCTGTTTTTT
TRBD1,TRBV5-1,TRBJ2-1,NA,CASSLGTGGAYNEQFF,TGCGCCAGCAGCTTGGGGACAGGGGGCGCATACAATGAGCAGTTCTTC
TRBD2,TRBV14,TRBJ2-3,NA,CASSQDLTSGGITDTQYF,TGTGCCAGCAGCCAAGATTTAACTAGCGGGGGGATTACAGATACGCAGTATTTT
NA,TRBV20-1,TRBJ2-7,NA,CSASLRSGIYEQYF,TGCAGTGCTAGTCTCCGGAGCGGCATCTACGAGCAGTACTTC